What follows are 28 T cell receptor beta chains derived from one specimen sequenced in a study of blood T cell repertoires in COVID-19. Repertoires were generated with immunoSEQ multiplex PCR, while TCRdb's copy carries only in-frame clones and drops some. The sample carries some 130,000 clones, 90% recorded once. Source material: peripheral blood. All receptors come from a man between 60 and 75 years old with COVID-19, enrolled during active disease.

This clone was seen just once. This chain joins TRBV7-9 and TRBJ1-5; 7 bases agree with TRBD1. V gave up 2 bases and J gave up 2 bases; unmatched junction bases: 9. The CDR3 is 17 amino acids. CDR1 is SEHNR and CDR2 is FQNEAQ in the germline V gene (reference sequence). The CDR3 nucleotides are TGTGCCAGCAGCTTATATCAGGGGGGAGAGGGCAATCAGCCCCAGCATTTT. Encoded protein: CASSLYQGGEGNQPQHF.

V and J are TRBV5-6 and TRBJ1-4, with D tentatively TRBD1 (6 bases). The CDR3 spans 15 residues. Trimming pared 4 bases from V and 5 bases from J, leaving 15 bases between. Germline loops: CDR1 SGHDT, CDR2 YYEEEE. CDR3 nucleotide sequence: TGTGCCAGCAGCCCGGGGGGCAGGCCAAATGAAAAACTGTTTTTT. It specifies CASSPGGRPNEKLFF. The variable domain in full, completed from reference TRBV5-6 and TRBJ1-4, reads DAGVTQSPTHLIKTRGQQVTLRCSPKSGHDTVSWYQQALGQGPQFIFQYYEEEERQRGNFPDRFSGHQFPNYSSELNVNALLLGDSALYLCASSPGGRPNEKLFFGSGTQLSVL.

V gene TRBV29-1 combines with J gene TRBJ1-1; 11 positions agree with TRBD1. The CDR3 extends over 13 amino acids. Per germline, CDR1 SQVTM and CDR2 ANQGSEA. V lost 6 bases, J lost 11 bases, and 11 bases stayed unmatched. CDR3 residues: CSVDGQGAVWAFF. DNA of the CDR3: TGCAGCGTCGATGGACAGGGGGCGGTGTGGGCTTTCTTT.

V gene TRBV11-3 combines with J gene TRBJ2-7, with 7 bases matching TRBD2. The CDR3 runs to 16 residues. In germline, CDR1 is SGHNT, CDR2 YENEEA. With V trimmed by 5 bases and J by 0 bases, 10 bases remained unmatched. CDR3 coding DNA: TGTGCCAGCAGCCCAGGGCGGGAGACCCACTCCTACGAGCAGTACTTC. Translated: CASSPGRETHSYEQYF. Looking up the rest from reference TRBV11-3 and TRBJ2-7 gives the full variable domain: EAGVVQSPRYKIIEKKQPVAFWCNPISGHNTLYWYLQNLGQGPELLIRYENEEAVDDSQLPKDRFSAERLKGVDSTLKIQPAELGDSAVYLCASSPGRETHSYEQYFGPGTRLTVT.

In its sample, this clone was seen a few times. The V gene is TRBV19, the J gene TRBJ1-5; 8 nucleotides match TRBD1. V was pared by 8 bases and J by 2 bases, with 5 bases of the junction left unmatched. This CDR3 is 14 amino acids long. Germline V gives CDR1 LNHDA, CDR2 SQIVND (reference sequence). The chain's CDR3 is CASSLQGGNQPQHF. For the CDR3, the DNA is TGTGCCAGTTCTCTACAGGGGGGCAATCAGCCCCAGCATTTT.

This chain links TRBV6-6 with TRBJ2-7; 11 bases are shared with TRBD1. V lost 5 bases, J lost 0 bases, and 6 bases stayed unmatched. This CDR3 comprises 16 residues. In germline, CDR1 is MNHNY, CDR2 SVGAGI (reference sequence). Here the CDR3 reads CASSHPGTGGSYEQYF. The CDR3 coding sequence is TGTGCCAGCAGTCACCCGGGGACAGGGGGCTCCTACGAGCAGTACTTC.

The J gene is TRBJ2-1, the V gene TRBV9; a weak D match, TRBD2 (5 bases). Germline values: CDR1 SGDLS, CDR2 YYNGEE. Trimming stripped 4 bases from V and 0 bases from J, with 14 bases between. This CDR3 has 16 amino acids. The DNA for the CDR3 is TGTGCCAGCAGCCCTGAGACTGGGAGCTCCTACAATGAGCAGTTCTTC. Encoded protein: CASSPETGSSYNEQFF.

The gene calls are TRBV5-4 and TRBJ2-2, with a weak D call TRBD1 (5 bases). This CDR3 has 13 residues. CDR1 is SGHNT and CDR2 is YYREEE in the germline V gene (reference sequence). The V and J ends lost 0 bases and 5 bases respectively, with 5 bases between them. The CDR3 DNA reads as TGTGCCAGCAGCTTGGACAGGACCGGGGAGCTGTTTTTT. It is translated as CASSLDRTGELFF.

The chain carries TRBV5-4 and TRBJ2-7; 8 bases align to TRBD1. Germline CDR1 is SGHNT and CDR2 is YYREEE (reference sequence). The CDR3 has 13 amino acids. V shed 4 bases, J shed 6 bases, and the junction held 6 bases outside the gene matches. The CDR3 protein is CASSADRVGEQYF. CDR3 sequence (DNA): TGTGCCAGCAGCGCGGACAGGGTCGGCGAGCAGTACTTC.

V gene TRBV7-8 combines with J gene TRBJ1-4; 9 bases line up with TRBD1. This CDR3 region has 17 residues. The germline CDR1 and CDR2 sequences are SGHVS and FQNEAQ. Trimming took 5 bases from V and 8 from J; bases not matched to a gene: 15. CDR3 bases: TGTGCCAGCAGCCAAAGGACAGGGGATGATTCGGGGGAAAAACTGTTTTTT. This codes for CASSQRTGDDSGEKLFF.

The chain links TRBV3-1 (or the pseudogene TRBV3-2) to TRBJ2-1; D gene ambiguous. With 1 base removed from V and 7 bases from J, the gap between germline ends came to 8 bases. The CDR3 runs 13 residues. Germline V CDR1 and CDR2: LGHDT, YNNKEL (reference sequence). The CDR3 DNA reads TGTGCCAGCAGCCAAGGATTAGAGAATGAGCAGTTCTTC. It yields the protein CASSQGLENEQFF.

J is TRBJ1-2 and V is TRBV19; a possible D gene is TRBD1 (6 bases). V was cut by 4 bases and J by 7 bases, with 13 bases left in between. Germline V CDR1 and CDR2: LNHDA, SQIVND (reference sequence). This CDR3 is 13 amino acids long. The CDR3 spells CASSTRDIRGYTF. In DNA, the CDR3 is TGTGCCAGTAGTACTCGGGACATCCGTGGCTACACCTTC.

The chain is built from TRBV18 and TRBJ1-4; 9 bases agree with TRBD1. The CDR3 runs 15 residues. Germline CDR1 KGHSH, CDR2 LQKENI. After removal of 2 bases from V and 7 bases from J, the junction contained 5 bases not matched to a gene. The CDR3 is CASSPREDRGEKLFF. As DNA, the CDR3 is TGTGCCAGCTCACCAAGGGAGGACAGGGGTGAAAAACTGTTTTTT.

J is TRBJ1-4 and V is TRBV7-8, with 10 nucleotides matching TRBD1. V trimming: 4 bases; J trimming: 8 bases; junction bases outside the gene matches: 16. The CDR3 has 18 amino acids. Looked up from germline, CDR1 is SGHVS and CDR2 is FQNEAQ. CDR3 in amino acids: CASSYPKDGQGGEEKLFF. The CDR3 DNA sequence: TGTGCCAGCAGCTACCCAAAGGATGGACAGGGGGGAGAGGAAAAACTGTTTTTT.

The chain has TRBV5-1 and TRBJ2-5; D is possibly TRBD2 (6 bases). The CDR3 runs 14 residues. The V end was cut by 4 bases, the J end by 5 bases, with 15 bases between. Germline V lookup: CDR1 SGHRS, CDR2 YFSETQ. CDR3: CASSPSQGGETQYF. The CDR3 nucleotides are TGCGCCAGCAGCCCCTCTCAAGGAGGGGAGACCCAGTACTTC.

CDR3 sequence (DNA): TGTGCCAGCAGCTTGTTTACGGGAAGCTACGAGCAGTACTTC. Translating gives CASSLFTGSYEQYF. The genes are TRBV11-2 and TRBJ2-7; D is possibly TRBD2 (5 bases). The CDR3 sequence is 14 residues long. Trimming took off 3 bases at V and 3 bases at J, with 12 bases between the two ends. The V gene's germline CDR1 is SGHAT and CDR2 FQNNGV.

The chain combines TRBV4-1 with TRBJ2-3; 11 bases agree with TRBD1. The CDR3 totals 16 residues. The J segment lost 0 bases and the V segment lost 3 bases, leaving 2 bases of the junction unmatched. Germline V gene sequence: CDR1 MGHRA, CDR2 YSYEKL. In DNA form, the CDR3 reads TGCGCCAGCAGCCACGGGACAGGGGGGAGCACAGATACGCAGTATTTT. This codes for CASSHGTGGSTDTQYF.

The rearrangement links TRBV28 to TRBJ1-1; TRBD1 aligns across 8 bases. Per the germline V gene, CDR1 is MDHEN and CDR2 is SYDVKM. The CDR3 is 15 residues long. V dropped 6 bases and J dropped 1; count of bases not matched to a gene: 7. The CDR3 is CASSKTGARNTEAFF. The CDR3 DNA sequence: TGTGCCAGCAGCAAGACAGGGGCCCGGAACACTGAAGCTTTCTTT.

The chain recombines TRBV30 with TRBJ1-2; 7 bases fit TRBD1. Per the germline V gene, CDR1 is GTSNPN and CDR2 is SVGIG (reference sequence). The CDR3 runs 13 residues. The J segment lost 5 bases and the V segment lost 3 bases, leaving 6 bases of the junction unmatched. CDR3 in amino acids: CAWSVPGQYGYTF. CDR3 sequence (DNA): TGTGCCTGGAGCGTCCCGGGACAGTATGGCTACACCTTC.

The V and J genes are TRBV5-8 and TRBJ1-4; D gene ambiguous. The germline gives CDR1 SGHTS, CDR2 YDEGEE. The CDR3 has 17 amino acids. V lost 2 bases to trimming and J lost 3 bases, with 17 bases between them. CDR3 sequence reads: CASSLGLHYQPNEKLFF. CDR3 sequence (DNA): TGTGCCAGCAGCTTAGGACTGCACTACCAGCCTAATGAAAAACTGTTTTTT. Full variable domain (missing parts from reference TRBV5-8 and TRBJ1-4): EAGVTQSPTHLIKTRGQQATLRCSPISGHTSVYWYQQALGLGLQFLLWYDEGEERNRGNFPPRFSGRQFPNYSSELNVNALELEDSALYLCASSLGLHYQPNEKLFFGSGTQLSVL.

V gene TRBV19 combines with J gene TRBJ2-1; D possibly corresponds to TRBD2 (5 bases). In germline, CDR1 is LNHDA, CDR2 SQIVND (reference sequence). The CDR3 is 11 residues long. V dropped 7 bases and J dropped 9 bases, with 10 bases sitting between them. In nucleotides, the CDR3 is TGTGCCAGTACTTCTACTAGTGAGCAGTTCTTC. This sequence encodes CASTSTSEQFF.

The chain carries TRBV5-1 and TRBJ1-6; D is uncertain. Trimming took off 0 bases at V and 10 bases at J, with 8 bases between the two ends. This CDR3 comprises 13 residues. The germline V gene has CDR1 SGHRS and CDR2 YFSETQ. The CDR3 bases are TGCGCCAGCAGCTTGGCAGGTCGCTCACCCCTCCACTTT. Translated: CASSLAGRSPLHF. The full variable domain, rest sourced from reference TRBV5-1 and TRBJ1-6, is KAGVTQTPRYLIKTRGQQVTLSCSPISGHRSVSWYQQTPGQGLQFLFEYFSETQRNKGNFPGRFSGRQFSNSRSEMNVSTLELGDSALYLCASSLAGRSPLHFGNGTRLTVT.

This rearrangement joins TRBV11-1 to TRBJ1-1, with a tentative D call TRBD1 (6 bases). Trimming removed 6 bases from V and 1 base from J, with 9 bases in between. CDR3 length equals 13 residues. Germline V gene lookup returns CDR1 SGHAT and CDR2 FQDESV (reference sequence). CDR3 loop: CASRVQGNTEAFF. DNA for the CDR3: TGTGCCAGCAGGGTACAGGGGAACACTGAAGCTTTCTTT.

CDR3 amino acids: CASSLFLLSSGSPDEQFF. The CDR3 DNA is TGTGCCAGCAGTTTATTCCTCCTGTCGTCGGGTAGTCCTGATGAGCAGTTCTTC. The rearrangement uses TRBV27 and TRBJ2-1; D call uncertain. The ends were cut back, 1 base at V and 8 bases at J, with 24 bases in the middle. Germline V CDR1 and CDR2: MNHEY, SMNVEV (reference sequence). The CDR3 consists of 18 residues.

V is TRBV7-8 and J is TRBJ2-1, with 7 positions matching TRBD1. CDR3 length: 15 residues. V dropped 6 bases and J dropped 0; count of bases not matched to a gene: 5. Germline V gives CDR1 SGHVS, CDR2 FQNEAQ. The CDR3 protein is CASREGQSSYNEQFF. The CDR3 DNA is TGTGCCAGCAGAGAGGGACAGAGCTCCTACAATGAGCAGTTCTTC.

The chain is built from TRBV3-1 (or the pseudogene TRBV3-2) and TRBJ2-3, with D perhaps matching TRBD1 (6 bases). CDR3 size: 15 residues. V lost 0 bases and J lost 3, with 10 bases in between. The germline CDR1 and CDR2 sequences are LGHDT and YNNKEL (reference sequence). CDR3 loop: CASSQDRGRTDTQYF. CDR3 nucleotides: TGTGCCAGCAGCCAAGACAGGGGCCGTACAGATACGCAGTATTTT.

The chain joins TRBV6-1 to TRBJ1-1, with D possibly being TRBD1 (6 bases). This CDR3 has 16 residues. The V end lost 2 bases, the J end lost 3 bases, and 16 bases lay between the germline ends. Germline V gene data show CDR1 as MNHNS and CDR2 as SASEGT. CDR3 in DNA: TGTGCCAGCAGTGAATCTTTGGTGGGGGCTTACACTGAAGCTTTCTTT. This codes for CASSESLVGAYTEAFF.

CDR3 bases: TGTGCCAGCAGTGAATGGGGGGTGAACACTGAAGCTTTCTTT. Protein: CASSEWGVNTEAFF. The chain carries TRBV25-1 and TRBJ1-1, with D possibly being TRBD1 (5 bases). Germline V lookup: CDR1 MGHDK, CDR2 SYGVNS. This CDR3 is built from 14 residues. V lost 1 base and J 0 bases, leaving 6 bases between the germline ends.